This T cell receptor (beta chain) was captured in a study of blood T cell repertoires in COVID-19. Across the study: Specimens from acute and convalescent COVID-19 originated in the United States, Italy and Spain. Sources were T cells, B-cell-depleted T cells, or PBMCs; the material itself was cDNA or gDNA.

Germline values: CDR1 ENHRY, CDR2 SYGVKD. Trimming at V came to 7 bases and at J to 6 bases, leaving 7 bases not matched to a gene. The CDR3 loop spans 14 amino acids. This clone was seen once. In the authors' workflow: Reference gene primer amplification in the assay estimated nucleated cell counts. Clones were sequenced by immunoSEQ multiplex PCR, and TCRdb holds only the in-frame ones, with some missing. V, J and clone size are taken as reported in that table, and D and trimming were inferred from the DNA itself. The sample records approximately 300,000 clones, 75% to 95% being singletons. Sequenced material: peripheral blood. The receptor was derived from a woman aged 25 to 45 with COVID-19, enrolled during active disease. This sequence joins TRBV10-3 and TRBJ2-2, with TRBD1 matching over 8 bases. CDR3 nucleotide sequence: TGTGCCATCACTTCCTCACAGGGGGCCGGGGAGCTGTTTTTT. The encoded protein is CAITSSQGAGELFF.